Following are 9 T cell receptor beta chains from one sample sequenced in a study of shared clonotypes between healthy human individuals. The table came from immunoSEQ multiplex PCR; TCRdb's copy has only in-frame clones and leaves some out. The sample shows approximately 650,000 clones, just under 97% of them seen only once. Positive CCR7 selection of CD45RO-negative cells yielded the naive CD8 cells, and terminally differentiated effector memory CD45RA+ cells were excluded. The sample was naive CD8+ T cells sorted from blood. The receptor set was obtained from a woman aged 30 to 39 in good health.

V and J are TRBV19 and TRBJ2-7, with TRBD2 matching over 8 bases. Germline V gene lookup returns CDR1 LNHDA and CDR2 SQIVND (reference sequence). CDR3 length equals 15 residues. The trim removed 3 bases at V and 3 bases at J, leaving 7 bases unmatched. The CDR3 loop reads CASSMGLAGDYEQYF. DNA of the CDR3: TGTGCCAGTAGTATGGGTCTAGCGGGCGACTACGAGCAGTACTTC.

The J gene is TRBJ2-7, the V gene TRBV6-5; 10 bases agree with TRBD2. The CDR3 runs to 14 residues. V lost 5 bases to trimming and J lost 4 bases; unmatched junction nucleotides: 5. Germline V lookup: CDR1 MNHEY, CDR2 SVGAGI. This CDR3 reads CASSPGLAAYEQYF. CDR3 nucleotides: TGTGCCAGCAGTCCTGGACTAGCGGCGTACGAGCAGTACTTC.

V usage is TRBV7-6 and J usage is TRBJ2-1; possible D gene TRBD1, 5 bases. Germline CDR1 and CDR2: SGHVS and FNYEAQ. The CDR3 is 17 amino acids. Trimming removed 2 bases from V and 0 bases from J, with 14 bases in between. The CDR3 sequence is CASSLQGLALSYNEQFF. The CDR3 DNA sequence: TGTGCCAGCAGCTTACAGGGCCTCGCGCTCTCCTACAATGAGCAGTTCTTC.

The chain carries TRBV27 and TRBJ2-6; the match to TRBD1 covers 7 bases. The CDR3 totals 16 residues. Per germline, CDR1 MNHEY and CDR2 SMNVEV (reference sequence). V shed 2 bases and J 4 bases; nucleotides not matched to a gene: 5. Written as DNA, the CDR3 is TGTGCCAGCAGTTTAGAGGGGGCGGGCGGGGCCAACGTCCTGACTTTC. It encodes CASSLEGAGGANVLTF.

V and J are TRBV6-1 and TRBJ1-1, with a tentative D call TRBD1 (6 bases). Germline V lookup: CDR1 MNHNS, CDR2 SASEGT. This CDR3 spans 18 amino acids. Trimming cost V 0 bases and J 0 bases, with 17 bases left between them. CDR3 loop: CASSEAVPGAEMNTEAFF. As DNA, the CDR3 is TGTGCCAGCAGTGAAGCTGTGCCAGGGGCCGAAATGAACACTGAAGCTTTCTTT.

This rearrangement joins TRBV9 to TRBJ2-1, with D perhaps matching TRBD2 (5 bases). CDR3 size: 15 residues. V was clipped by 3 bases and J by 0 bases, with 10 bases between them. CDR1 SGDLS and CDR2 YYNGEE come from the germline V gene. CDR3 in amino acids: CASSAYRDSYNEQFF. In nucleotides, the CDR3 is TGTGCCAGCAGCGCATACCGGGACTCCTACAATGAGCAGTTCTTC.

The chain employs TRBV14 and TRBJ2-2, with TRBD2 identical over 7 bases. This CDR3 region has 14 residues. The germline CDR1 and CDR2 sequences are SGHDN and FVKESK. V shed 3 bases, J shed 6 bases, and the junction held 4 bases outside the gene matches. Written as DNA, the CDR3 is TGTGCCAGCAGCCAGGGAGGGAGACCCGGGGAGCTGTTTTTT. Translation gives CASSQGGRPGELFF.

The chain joins TRBV7-6 to TRBJ2-7; D is possibly TRBD2 (5 bases). Between the trimmed V and J ends, which lost 1 base and 4 bases, there was a span of 14 bases. The CDR3 is 15 residues long. CDR1 and CDR2 from the germline V gene are SGHVS and FNYEAQ. The DNA of the CDR3 is TGTGCCAGCAGCTTAGGGCACGGGGTTCGGTACGAGCAGTACTTC. This codes for CASSLGHGVRYEQYF.

This clone was picked up a small number of times. V usage is TRBV6-1 and J usage is TRBJ1-5, with 7 bases that match TRBD1. Germline loops: CDR1 MNHNS, CDR2 SASEGT. CDR3 length: 15 amino acids. Trimming cost V 4 bases and J 0 bases; bases outside gene matches: 3. The CDR3 nucleotides read TGTGCCAGCAGTGCGGACAGGTCTAGCAATCAGCCCCAGCATTTT. It is translated as CASSADRSSNQPQHF.